The rows below give T cell receptor beta chains drawn from one sample of a study of blood T cells in healthy people across ages. In TCRdb, the 5' RACE reads were re-called with MiXCR into one record per CDR3 protein. This table has more than 1 million distinct CDR3 sequences, more than 35% appearing once. Sequencing was performed on blood. These receptors all come from a woman aged 60-75 years in good health. Each CDR3 is given without its conserved first and last residue.

TRBJ2-5 | TRBV5-6 | ASSFFYSQETQY
TRBJ2-3 | TRBV10-1 | ASSVGSGEDTQY
. | TRBV24-1 | ATRATTGGLAKNIQY
TRBJ2-7 | TRBV6-6 | ASSPLGQGPNEQY
TRBJ2-3 | TRBV20-1 | SARVSRTSGRESTDTQY
TRBJ2-3 | TRBV7-2 | ASSRDTGGSDTQY
TRBJ1-2 | TRBV3-1 | ASARPGSYGYT
TRBJ2-5 | TRBV6-1 | ASSAAGAETQY
TRBJ2-7 | TRBV3-1 | ASSQGLASEQY
. | TRBV24-1 | TTSDSPSQETQY